Following are 15 T cell receptor beta chains from one sample sequenced in a study of radiotherapy plus CTLA-4 blockade in lung cancer. Profiled with immunoSEQ multiplex PCR; TCRdb holds only in-frame clones, not every one. The sample comprises approximately 80,000 clones, 70% to 85% of which are singletons, and more than 8% rests with the top ten. The starting material was peripheral blood, obtained from a patient treated with radiotherapy plus ipilimumab. The receptors here all came from a human donor with non-small cell lung cancer whose response to radiotherapy plus ipilimumab could not be evaluated.

V gene TRBV5-8 combines with J gene TRBJ1-1; a possible D gene is TRBD1 (5 bases). The CDR3 is 14 residues long. The germline CDR1 and CDR2 sequences are SGHTS and YDEGEE. V dropped 3 bases and J dropped 0 bases, with 9 bases sitting between them. The DNA for the CDR3 is TGTGCCAGCAGCTCCGGGGGTATGAACACTGAAGCTTTCTTT. This encodes CASSSGGMNTEAFF.

This clone was detected only a few times. This chain uses TRBV4-1 with TRBJ2-7; D is unclear. V dropped 0 bases and J dropped 6 bases, with 12 bases sitting between them. Germline-derived CDR1 and CDR2 are MGHRA and YSYEKL. The CDR3 sequence is 14 residues long. The CDR3 DNA is TGCGCCAGCAGCCAAGATGAGGAAGGTTCCGAGCAGTACTTC. This encodes CASSQDEEGSEQYF.

V gene TRBV10-3 combines with J gene TRBJ1-3; D gene ambiguous. The CDR3 covers 12 residues. Per germline, CDR1 ENHRY and CDR2 SYGVKD. Trimming pared 0 bases from V and 10 bases from J, leaving 7 bases between. As DNA, the CDR3 is TGTGCCATCAGTGAGTCAAGGGAGACCATATATTTT. Protein: CAISESRETIYF.

V is TRBV19 and J is TRBJ1-2, with D uncertain. The V gene's germline CDR1 is LNHDA and CDR2 SQIVND (reference sequence). This CDR3 spans 11 amino acids. V was pared by 7 bases and J by 8 bases, with 11 bases between. The CDR3 region has the DNA TGTGCCAGTAATCCCCAATCCGGCTACACCTTC. Protein product: CASNPQSGYTF.

The CDR3 nucleotides are TGTGCCAGCAGTGCACTGGGACTATCGTTCAATCAGCCCCAGCATTTT. Translation: CASSALGLSFNQPQHF. The rearrangement uses TRBV27 and TRBJ1-5; D might be TRBD1 (5 bases). Germline V lookup: CDR1 MNHEY, CDR2 SMNVEV (reference sequence). This CDR3 region has 16 residues. The V gene lost 5 bases and the J gene lost 3 bases, with 17 bases spanning the gap.

This clone occurred a few times. This chain uses TRBV7-9 with TRBJ1-4; no reliable D call. The CDR3 runs 15 residues. Deletions cut 5 bases from V and 5 bases from J, with 15 bases between. Germline CDR1 is SEHNR and CDR2 is FQNEAQ (reference sequence). Here the CDR3 reads CASSPPVTSNEKLFF. For the CDR3, the DNA is TGTGCCAGCAGCCCCCCGGTGACTTCGAATGAAAAACTGTTTTTT.

The V and J genes are TRBV5-4 and TRBJ1-2, with D unclear. The CDR3 consists of 14 residues. Germline lookup yields CDR1 SGHNT and CDR2 YYREEE (reference sequence). V shed 4 bases and J shed 0 bases, with 10 bases lying between them. The CDR3 coding sequence is TGTGCCAGCAGCCTCCAGACTCCTAACTATGGCTACACCTTC. Translated, it gives CASSLQTPNYGYTF.

The CDR3 sequence is CASSVGGTGWLANTEAFF. The DNA of the CDR3 is TGTGCCAGCAGCGTAGGAGGGACAGGTTGGTTAGCGAACACTGAAGCTTTCTTT. This chain connects TRBV9 to TRBJ1-1, with 8 bases aligning to TRBD1. V was pared by 0 bases and J by 1 base, with 11 bases of the junction left unmatched. Looked up from germline, CDR1 is SGDLS and CDR2 is YYNGEE. This CDR3 comprises 18 residues.

The chain carries TRBV4-1 and TRBJ2-1, with D perhaps matching TRBD2 (5 bases). The V gene lost 0 bases and the J gene lost 7 bases, with 13 bases spanning the gap. CDR1 MGHRA and CDR2 YSYEKL come from the germline V gene. The CDR3 loop spans 15 amino acids. This CDR3 reads CASSQEVGARNEQFF. Here the CDR3 DNA reads TGCGCCAGCAGCCAAGAGGTGGGAGCGAGAAATGAGCAGTTCTTC.

The J gene is TRBJ1-1, the V gene TRBV6-5; TRBD1 matches 7 bases. The CDR3 is 15 amino acids. V shed 5 bases and J 0 bases; nucleotides not matched to a gene: 6. CDR1 and CDR2 (germline): MNHEY, SVGAGI. CDR3 bases: TGTGCCAGCAGTCTAGGGACAGCGGTGAACACTGAAGCTTTCTTT. Amino acids: CASSLGTAVNTEAFF.

This chain links TRBV6-1 with TRBJ2-1, with 7 nucleotides matching TRBD1. CDR1 is MNHNS and CDR2 is SASEGT in the germline V gene. The CDR3 is made up of 13 amino acids. J was trimmed by 0 bases and V by 10 bases; bases with no gene match: 3. For the CDR3, the DNA is TGTGCCAACCGGGACAGCTCCTACAATGAGCAGTTCTTC. Residues: CANRDSSYNEQFF.

The chain carries TRBV10-1 and TRBJ2-3; TRBD2 agrees at 10 bases. Germline V CDR1 and CDR2: WNHNN, SYGVQD (reference sequence). V dropped 6 bases and J dropped 4; count of bases not matched to a gene: 7. The CDR3 spans 15 residues. The CDR3 DNA reads as TGCGCCAGCAGCAAAACTAGCGGGATCTCAGATACGCAGTATTTT. Amino acids: CASSKTSGISDTQYF.

The rearrangement links TRBV30 to TRBJ2-2; tentatively, D is TRBD2 (6 bases). V lost 3 bases to trimming and J lost 2 bases, with 10 bases between them. The length of the CDR3 is 14 residues. Per the germline V gene, CDR1 is GTSNPN and CDR2 is SVGIG (reference sequence). This CDR3 is CAWRGGINTGELFF. CDR3 nucleotides: TGTGCCTGGAGGGGAGGCATAAACACCGGGGAGCTGTTTTTT. Combining the CDR3 with reference TRBV30 and TRBJ2-2 gives the whole variable domain SQTIHQWPATLVQPVGSPLSLECTVEGTSNPNLYWYRQAAGRGLQLLFYSVGIGQISSEVPQNLSASRPQDRQFILSSKKLLLSDSGFYLCAWRGGINTGELFFGEGSRLTVL.

CDR3 sequence: CASSIAGTSYNEQFF. The CDR3 DNA reads TGTGCCAGTAGTATAGCGGGGACTAGCTACAATGAGCAGTTCTTC. The chain recombines TRBV19 with TRBJ2-1; 8 bases fit TRBD2. There are 15 residues in the CDR3. Germline trimming cut 1 base from V and 3 bases from J; bases unmatched to any gene: 2. Germline loops: CDR1 LNHDA, CDR2 SQIVND (reference sequence).

A remark on this clone: The same CDR3 also results from other DNA sequences found in this sample. The J gene is TRBJ1-2, the V gene TRBV5-1, with D possibly matching TRBD1 (5 bases). The germline gives CDR1 SGHRS, CDR2 YFSETQ. The CDR3 is made up of 14 amino acids. Trimming stripped 0 bases from V and 3 bases from J, with 9 bases between. In DNA, the CDR3 is TGCGCCAGCAGCTTGGGGGGGGAAGACTATGGCTACACCTTC. Translating gives CASSLGGEDYGYTF.